This T cell receptor (beta chain) was recorded in a study of cytomegalovirus exposure and HLA in healthy donors. Overall study: Early release data held about 85 million unique TCRs from HLA-typed donors.

V lost 6 bases, J lost 4 bases, and 10 bases stayed unmatched. This CDR3 contains 16 residues. The germline V gene encodes CDR1 SNHLY and CDR2 FYNNEI. Amplification used 60 Vbeta primers and 13 Jbeta primers. Per the original methods: There were around 78 million unique TCR beta chains by a later count, and some 11 million of them were shared. Data came from immunoSEQ multiplex PCR; TCRdb stores just in-frame clones and leaves some out. That table gives V, J and clone size, and the DNA gave D and trimming. The data hold roughly 190,000 clones, with around 85% observed a single time. Study-level points and caveats: The study recorded some 160 TCR beta chains that were cytomegalovirus-associated. Fewer N-insertions (relative to the 666-donor mean) were reportedly seen in an Asian-associated ancestry cluster in a later analysis.

Comment on this clone: Its antigen remains unknown.

This sequence joins TRBV2 and TRBJ2-1, with 9 bases that match TRBD1. The receptor's source is a middle-aged man in good health and CMV-seronegative. Sequencing was done on a sample of PBMCs. CDR3 coding DNA: TGTGCCAGCAGCGCAGACAGGGGGTCGTATTACAATGAGCAGTTCTTC. Protein sequence: CASSADRGSYYNEQFF.